This T cell receptor (beta chain) was captured in a study of tumor and adjacent non-tumor tissue in lung cancer. Three rounds of nested PCR, following a modified ARM-PCR protocol, produced the TCRbeta library. TCRdb re-analysed the multiplex PCR reads in MiXCR, keeping a single row per CDR3 protein. The sample has under 150,000 distinct CDR3 sequences; 60% to 70% are singletons. No cell sorting was done before RNA was extracted from the tissue. As to this clonotype: A junction boundary mismatches the germline segment, possibly from a read error.

The CDR3 is 17 residues long. From germline, CDR1 is SGHAT and CDR2 FQNNGV. The rearrangement uses TRBV11-2 and TRBJ2-5, with TRBD2 matching 12 bases. This sequence originates from a man aged 55 to 70 with small cell lung cancer. Sequencing used lung tumor tissue. In DNA form, the CDR3 reads TGTGGCAGCAGCTTCGTACGACTAGCGGGAGAGGGGGAGACCCAGTACTTC. Protein product: CGSSFVRLAGEGETQYF. The entire variable domain, with the rest obtained from reference TRBV11-2 and TRBJ2-5, is as follows: EAGVAQSPRYKIIEKRQSVAFWCNPISGHATLYWYQQILGQGPKLLIQFQNNGVVDDSQLPKDRFSAERLKGVDSTLKIQPAKLEDSAVYLCGSSFVRLAGEGETQYFGPGTRLLVL.